Following are 17 T cell receptor beta chains from one sample sequenced in a study of blood T cell repertoires in COVID-19. Produced via immunoSEQ multiplex PCR; TCRdb's table is partial and in-frame only. The sample includes approximately 180,000 clones, approximately 80% seen only once; the top ten take 6% to 7%. The sample was peripheral blood. The receptors derive from a woman aged 40 to 49 with COVID-19, enrolled during active disease.

The rearrangement links TRBV18 to TRBJ1-1; perhaps TRBD1 as D (6 bases). Trimming stripped 3 bases from V and 4 bases from J, with 12 bases between. Germline assignment: CDR1 KGHSH and CDR2 LQKENI. This CDR3 region has 14 residues. CDR3 loop: CASSPGAVGTEAFF. The CDR3 DNA is TGTGCCAGCTCACCGGGGGCGGTGGGCACTGAAGCTTTCTTT.

V is TRBV6-6 and J is TRBJ2-7; TRBD1 matches 9 bases. Looked up from germline, CDR1 is MNHNY and CDR2 is SVGAGI (reference sequence). This CDR3 comprises 13 residues. After removal of 8 bases from V and 3 bases from J, the junction contained 5 bases not matched to a gene. This CDR3 reads CASFRGQGYEQYF. For the CDR3, the DNA is TGTGCCAGCTTCAGGGGACAGGGCTACGAGCAGTACTTC.

This clone has ten or more counts. J is TRBJ1-4 and V is TRBV10-1; tentative D call: TRBD1 (5 bases). The CDR3 contains 16 residues. CDR1 is WNHNN, CDR2 SYGVQD, per germline (reference sequence). V lost 10 bases, J lost 0 bases, and 18 bases lay in between. The DNA of the CDR3 is TGCGCCATCTCGGGGGGGAACGATGCAACTAATGAAAAACTGTTTTTT. Protein: CAISGGNDATNEKLFF.

V usage is TRBV28 and J usage is TRBJ1-5, with 7 bases fitting TRBD1. Germline V gene data show CDR1 as MDHEN and CDR2 as SYDVKM. This CDR3 has 13 amino acids. The ends lost 7 bases at V and 5 bases at J; junction bases unmatched: 5. The CDR3: CASMRQGDQPQHF. The CDR3 coding sequence is TGTGCCAGCATGCGACAGGGCGATCAGCCCCAGCATTTT.

The rearrangement joins TRBV19 to TRBJ1-5, with D possibly TRBD1 on 5 matching bases. The germline V gene has CDR1 LNHDA and CDR2 SQIVND (reference sequence). The CDR3 is 18 residues long. Trimming cost V 0 bases and J 0 bases, with 15 bases left between them. CDR3 sequence: CASSIDLRQTYSNQPQHF. In nucleotides, the CDR3 is TGTGCCAGTAGTATAGACCTCCGACAGACATATAGCAATCAGCCCCAGCATTTT.

The chain links TRBV19 to TRBJ1-6; 7 bases align to TRBD1. The germline gives CDR1 LNHDA, CDR2 SQIVND (reference sequence). The CDR3 is made up of 15 amino acids. Germline trimming cut 4 bases from V and 7 bases from J; bases unmatched to any gene: 7. In DNA form, the CDR3 reads TGTGCCAGTAGTACCACGCGGGACAGAAATTCACCCCTCCACTTT. Residues: CASSTTRDRNSPLHF.

The chain is built from TRBV6-5 and TRBJ1-5; D is unclear. The CDR3 sequence is 12 residues long. Germline loops: CDR1 MNHEY, CDR2 SVGAGI. V was pared by 6 bases and J by 0 bases, with 3 bases between. CDR3 DNA sequence: TGTGCCAGCAGGCGTAGCAATCAGCCCCAGCATTTT. Encoded protein: CASRRSNQPQHF.

This rearrangement joins TRBV2 to TRBJ1-3; 11 bases are a match to TRBD1. V trimming: 4 bases; J trimming: 8 bases; junction bases outside the gene matches: 7. Germline V lookup: CDR1 SNHLY, CDR2 FYNNEI. The CDR3 contains 15 residues. In DNA, the CDR3 is TGTGCCAGCAGTGCGGACAGGGGGCTTGGGGACACCATATATTTT. It codes for CASSADRGLGDTIYF. The entire variable domain, with the rest obtained from reference TRBV2 and TRBJ1-3, is as follows: EPEVTQTPSHQVTQMGQEVILRCVPISNHLYFYWYRQILGQKVEFLVSFYNNEISEKSEIFDDQFSVERPDGSNFTLKIRSTKLEDSAMYFCASSADRGLGDTIYFGEGSWLTVV.

This chain connects TRBV19 to TRBJ1-3, with no clear D. The CDR3 is made up of 15 amino acids. V dropped 7 bases and J dropped 0 bases, with 13 bases sitting between them. CDR1 and CDR2 (germline): LNHDA, SQIVND (reference sequence). CDR3 sequence: CASTPRGSSGNTIYF. The CDR3 nucleotides read TGTGCCAGTACACCTCGTGGGAGCTCTGGAAACACCATATATTTT.

The chain links TRBV28 to TRBJ2-5; 8 nucleotides align to TRBD2. Trimming took 7 bases from V and 5 from J; bases not matched to a gene: 15. The CDR3 runs to 16 residues. Per the germline V gene, CDR1 is MDHEN and CDR2 is SYDVKM. CDR3 loop: CASTLGFSGNIETQYF. For the CDR3, the DNA is TGTGCCAGCACCCTCGGGTTTAGCGGGAATATCGAGACCCAGTACTTC.

The rearrangement links TRBV5-1 to TRBJ2-7; no clear D gene. The CDR3 loop spans 13 amino acids. The germline CDR1 and CDR2 sequences are SGHRS and YFSETQ. V shed 0 bases and J shed 2 bases, with 6 bases lying between them. The CDR3 sequence is CASSLDTTYEQYF. CDR3 DNA: TGCGCCAGCAGCTTGGACACAACCTACGAGCAGTACTTC.

The chain uses TRBV19 and TRBJ1-5, with no clear D. The CDR3 runs 14 residues. CDR1 is LNHDA, CDR2 SQIVND, per germline (reference sequence). The V and J ends lost 8 bases and 1 base respectively, with 12 bases between them. The CDR3 DNA is TGTGCCAGTCTGAAGGGAGGGAGCAATCAGCCCCAGCATTTT. Residues: CASLKGGSNQPQHF.

CDR3 bases: TGCGCCAGCAGCCGGGGGACAGGGGGCGGTTACGAGCAGTACTTC. Encoded protein: CASSRGTGGGYEQYF. The rearrangement joins TRBV5-1 to TRBJ2-7, with 12 bases lining up with TRBD1. The CDR3 loop spans 15 amino acids. V was clipped by 4 bases and J by 4 bases; unmatched bases: 6. Germline CDR1 reads SGHRS; CDR2 reads YFSETQ.

V gene TRBV7-9 combines with J gene TRBJ2-5; D possibly corresponds to TRBD2 (5 bases). CDR1 is SEHNR and CDR2 is FQNEAQ in the germline V gene (reference sequence). With 5 bases removed from V and 2 bases from J, the gap between germline ends came to 9 bases. This CDR3 contains 13 residues. CDR3 protein: CASSRGLQETQYF. The CDR3 nucleotides are TGTGCCAGCAGCCGTGGACTGCAAGAGACCCAGTACTTC.

This clone occurred a few times. V gene TRBV29-1 combines with J gene TRBJ1-4, with a possible D match to TRBD1 (6 bases). The V gene lost 6 bases and the J gene lost 7 bases, with 18 bases spanning the gap. The germline CDR1 and CDR2 sequences are SQVTM and ANQGSEA. This CDR3 has 14 amino acids. DNA for the CDR3: TGCAGCGTCGGAGTACAGGGATATACTGAAAAACTGTTTTTT. This translates into CSVGVQGYTEKLFF.

This chain joins TRBV29-1 and TRBJ2-7; D unclear. Per the germline V gene, CDR1 is SQVTM and CDR2 is ANQGSEA. The CDR3 contains 12 residues. Deletions cut 3 bases from V and 5 bases from J, with 11 bases between. The CDR3 DNA reads TGCAGCGTTGACTCAGGTACGGACGAGCAGTACTTC. Its translation is CSVDSGTDEQYF.

The V gene is TRBV6-5, the J gene TRBJ1-3, with D unclear. Germline lookup yields CDR1 MNHEY and CDR2 SVGAGI. CDR3 length: 14 residues. V dropped 1 base and J dropped 0 bases, with 4 bases sitting between them. CDR3 sequence reads: CASSYYSSGNTIYF. The CDR3, as DNA: TGTGCCAGCAGTTACTACAGCTCTGGAAACACCATATATTTT.